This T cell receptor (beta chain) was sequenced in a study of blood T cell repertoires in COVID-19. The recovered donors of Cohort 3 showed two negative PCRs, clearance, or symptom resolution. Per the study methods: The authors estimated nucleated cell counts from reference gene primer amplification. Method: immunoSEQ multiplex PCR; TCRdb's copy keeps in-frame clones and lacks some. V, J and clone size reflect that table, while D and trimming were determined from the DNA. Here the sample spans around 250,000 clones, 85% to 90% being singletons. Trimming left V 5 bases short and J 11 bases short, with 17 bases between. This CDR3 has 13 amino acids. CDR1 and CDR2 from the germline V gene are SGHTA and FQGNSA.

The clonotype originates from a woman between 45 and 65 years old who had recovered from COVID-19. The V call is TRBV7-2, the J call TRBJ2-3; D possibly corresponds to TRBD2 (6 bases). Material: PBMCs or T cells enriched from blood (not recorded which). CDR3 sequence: CASSTPQDYRQYF. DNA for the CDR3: TGTGCCAGCAGCACCCCCCAGGACTACCGGCAGTATTTT.